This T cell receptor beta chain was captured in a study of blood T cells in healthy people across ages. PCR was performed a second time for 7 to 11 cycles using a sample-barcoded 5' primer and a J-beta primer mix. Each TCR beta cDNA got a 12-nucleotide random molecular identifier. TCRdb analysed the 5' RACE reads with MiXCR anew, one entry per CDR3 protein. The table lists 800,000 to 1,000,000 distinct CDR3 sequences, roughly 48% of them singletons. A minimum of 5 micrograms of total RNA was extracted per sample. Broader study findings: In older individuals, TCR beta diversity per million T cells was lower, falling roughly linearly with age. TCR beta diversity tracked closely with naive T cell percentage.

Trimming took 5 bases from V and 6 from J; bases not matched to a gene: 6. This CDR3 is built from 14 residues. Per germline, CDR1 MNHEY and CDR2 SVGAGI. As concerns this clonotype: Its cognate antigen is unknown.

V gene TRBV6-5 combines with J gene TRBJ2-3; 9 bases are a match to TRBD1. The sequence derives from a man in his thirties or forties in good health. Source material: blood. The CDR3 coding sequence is TGTGCCAGCAGTGATCGGGACAGGGTGGATACGCAGTATTTT. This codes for CASSDRDRVDTQYF.